A selection of T cell receptor beta chains follows, all from one sample in a study of T cells in localized non-small cell lung cancer. Some clones are missing from TCRdb's copy, which holds only in-frame ones; the method was immunoSEQ multiplex PCR. The repertoire has over a thousand clones, about a fifth of them found once; the top ten carry over 9.5%. Sample: normal lung tissue next to the tumor, taken before any cancer treatment. These TCRs come from a man aged 40-75 years with stage II lung adenocarcinoma. Each CDR3 is given with its conserved first and last residue. The order of the fields is V gene, clone size, D gene, J gene, CDR3 protein, CDR3 DNA. The D gene is left open where the match is weak. The size entry is marked missing in some rows and otherwise reads once, few, many or a size class.

v_call: TRBV10-2; clone_size: once; d_call: TRBD2; j_call: TRBJ2-7; cdr3_aa: CASSGTSGSDEQYF; cdr3_nt: TGCGCCAGCAGTGGGACTAGCGGGAGTGACGAGCAGTACTTC
v_call: TRBV11-3; clone_size: .; d_call: .; j_call: TRBJ2-2; cdr3_aa: CASSAEPANTGELFF; cdr3_nt: TGTGCCAGCAGTGCTGAACCCGCGAACACCGGGGAGCTGTTTTTT
v_call: TRBV11-3; clone_size: .; d_call: .; j_call: TRBJ1-6; cdr3_aa: CASSLDTTGSPLHF; cdr3_nt: TGTGCCAGCAGCTTGGATACTACGGGATCACCCCTCCACTTT
v_call: TRBV6-8; clone_size: .; d_call: .; j_call: TRBJ2-5; cdr3_aa: CASSWTLQETQYF; cdr3_nt: TGTGCCAGCAGCTGGACGCTCCAAGAGACCCAGTACTTC
v_call: TRBV30; clone_size: .; d_call: TRBD1; j_call: TRBJ1-2; cdr3_aa: CAWEGGGQNLNYGYTF; cdr3_nt: TGTGCCTGGGAGGGCGGGGGACAGAATCTAAACTATGGCTACACCTTC
v_call: TRBV12-5; clone_size: large; d_call: TRBD1; j_call: TRBJ2-7; cdr3_aa: CASGLVVGTGVEQYF; cdr3_nt: TGTGCTAGTGGTTTGGTGGTAGGGACAGGTGTCGAGCAGTACTTC
v_call: TRBV11-3; clone_size: .; d_call: TRBD1; j_call: TRBJ2-5; cdr3_aa: CASSFSQGRETQYF; cdr3_nt: TGTGCCAGCAGCTTCTCACAGGGGCGGGAGACCCAGTACTTC
v_call: TRBV11-3; clone_size: .; d_call: .; j_call: TRBJ1-6; cdr3_aa: CASSRVRDTNSPLHF; cdr3_nt: TGTGCCAGCAGCCGGGTCCGGGACACTAATTCACCCCTCCACTTT
v_call: TRBV28; clone_size: large; d_call: .; j_call: TRBJ2-5; cdr3_aa: CASRADQETQYF; cdr3_nt: TGTGCCAGCAGGGCAGACCAAGAGACCCAGTACTTC
v_call: TRBV19; clone_size: .; d_call: .; j_call: TRBJ2-5; cdr3_aa: CASSIAGSKETQYF; cdr3_nt: TGTGCCAGTAGTATAGCAGGGTCCAAAGAGACCCAGTACTTC
v_call: TRBV12-5; clone_size: .; d_call: .; j_call: TRBJ1-5; cdr3_aa: CASGLASQPQHF; cdr3_nt: TGTGCTAGTGGTTTGGCCAGTCAGCCCCAGCATTTT
v_call: TRBV30; clone_size: .; d_call: TRBD2; j_call: TRBJ2-1; cdr3_aa: CAWSPGLDSLNEQFF; cdr3_nt: TGTGCCTGGAGTCCTGGACTAGATTCCCTCAATGAGCAGTTCTTC
v_call: TRBV30; clone_size: .; d_call: TRBD1; j_call: TRBJ1-2; cdr3_aa: CACRDRGEGYGYTF; cdr3_nt: TGTGCCTGCAGGGACAGGGGAGAGGGCTATGGCTACACCTTC
v_call: TRBV11-3; clone_size: medium-sized; d_call: TRBD1; j_call: TRBJ1-6; cdr3_aa: CASSLGQGVVPLHF; cdr3_nt: TGTGCCAGCAGCCTCGGACAGGGGGTAGTCCCCCTCCACTTT
v_call: TRBV30; clone_size: few; d_call: TRBD1; j_call: TRBJ1-2; cdr3_aa: CAWSAPTGGNGYTF; cdr3_nt: TGTGCCTGGAGTGCCCCGACAGGGGGCAATGGCTACACCTTC
v_call: TRBV19; clone_size: .; d_call: .; j_call: TRBJ1-2; cdr3_aa: CASLPVEGIGGGYTF; cdr3_nt: TGTGCCAGCCTCCCCGTAGAGGGGATAGGAGGTGGCTACACCTTC
v_call: TRBV11-3; clone_size: few; d_call: .; j_call: TRBJ1-2; cdr3_aa: CASSHPPRQLPNYGYTF; cdr3_nt: TGTGCCAGCAGCCATCCCCCAAGACAGCTACCTAACTATGGCTACACCTTC
v_call: TRBV9; clone_size: few; d_call: .; j_call: TRBJ2-7; cdr3_aa: CASSVGTNYEQYF; cdr3_nt: TGTGCCAGCAGCGTAGGGACCAACTACGAGCAGTACTTC
v_call: TRBV9; clone_size: few; d_call: .; j_call: TRBJ2-1; cdr3_aa: CASSEGVGAGKYNEQFF; cdr3_nt: TGTGCCAGCAGCGAGGGGGTAGGAGCGGGGAAATACAATGAGCAGTTCTTC
v_call: TRBV6-8; clone_size: few; d_call: .; j_call: TRBJ2-7; cdr3_aa: CASTQGGRPPVHEQYF; cdr3_nt: TGTGCCAGCACCCAGGGGGGACGTCCCCCAGTCCACGAGCAGTACTTC
v_call: TRBV11-3; clone_size: large; d_call: .; j_call: TRBJ1-2; cdr3_aa: CASSPPGSSVYGYTF; cdr3_nt: TGTGCCAGCAGCCCCCCGGGGAGTTCCGTCTATGGCTACACCTTC
v_call: TRBV19; clone_size: few; d_call: .; j_call: TRBJ2-6; cdr3_aa: CASSKSQAGANVLTF; cdr3_nt: TGTGCCAGTAGTAAGTCCCAGGCAGGGGCCAACGTCCTGACTTTC
v_call: TRBV30; clone_size: .; d_call: .; j_call: TRBJ2-3; cdr3_aa: CAWRPPSANEVADTQYF; cdr3_nt: TGTGCCTGGAGGCCGCCCTCGGCGAACGAGGTGGCAGATACGCAGTATTTT
v_call: TRBV5-1; clone_size: .; d_call: TRBD1; j_call: TRBJ1-4; cdr3_aa: CASSFGQGDEKLFF; cdr3_nt: TGCGCCAGCAGCTTCGGACAGGGGGATGAAAAACTGTTTTTT
v_call: TRBV11-3; clone_size: few; d_call: TRBD1; j_call: TRBJ2-5; cdr3_aa: CASSPGQVGVGTQYF; cdr3_nt: TGTGCTAGCAGCCCTGGACAGGTCGGGGTCGGGACCCAGTACTTC
v_call: TRBV28; clone_size: .; d_call: .; j_call: TRBJ1-5; cdr3_aa: CASSSVTGRGQPQHF; cdr3_nt: TGTGCCAGCAGTTCCGTAACAGGAAGGGGGCAGCCCCAGCATTTT
v_call: TRBV9; clone_size: .; d_call: .; j_call: TRBJ1-3; cdr3_aa: CATRVAGNTIYF; cdr3_nt: TGTGCCACCAGGGTCGCGGGAAACACCATATATTTT
v_call: TRBV9; clone_size: large; d_call: .; j_call: TRBJ2-3; cdr3_aa: CASSYSRLLSTDTQYF; cdr3_nt: TGTGCCAGCAGCTATTCCAGGCTCCTTAGCACAGATACGCAGTATTTT
v_call: TRBV5-1; clone_size: .; d_call: .; j_call: TRBJ2-2; cdr3_aa: CASSFSVSATGELFF; cdr3_nt: TGCGCCAGCAGTTTCTCAGTGAGTGCCACCGGGGAGCTGTTTTTT
v_call: TRBV19; clone_size: .; d_call: .; j_call: TRBJ1-5; cdr3_aa: CASRFGSGWSNNQPQHF; cdr3_nt: TGTGCCAGTAGATTCGGGAGTGGCTGGAGTAACAATCAGCCCCAGCATTTT
v_call: TRBV7-1; clone_size: few; d_call: .; j_call: TRBJ1-1; cdr3_aa: CASSLPQGPANTEAFF; cdr3_nt: TGTGCCAGCAGCCTCCCGCAGGGGCCGGCGAACACTGAAGCTTTCTTT
v_call: TRBV9; clone_size: few; d_call: .; j_call: TRBJ1-2; cdr3_aa: CASSVVQDYGYTF; cdr3_nt: TGTGCCAGCAGCGTAGTACAGGACTATGGCTACACCTTC
v_call: TRBV12-2; clone_size: medium-sized; d_call: .; j_call: TRBJ2-7; cdr3_aa: CASGPPSIPYEQYF; cdr3_nt: TGTGCTAGCGGACCTCCTAGCATCCCCTACGAGCAGTACTTC
v_call: TRBV19; clone_size: .; d_call: TRBD1; j_call: TRBJ1-2; cdr3_aa: CASRVPGQLGHGYTF; cdr3_nt: TGTGCCAGTAGGGTCCCGGGACAGCTGGGTCATGGCTACACCTTC
v_call: TRBV19; clone_size: .; d_call: TRBD2; j_call: TRBJ2-7; cdr3_aa: CASSGPGLARNEQYF; cdr3_nt: TGTGCCAGTAGTGGCCCGGGACTAGCCCGAAACGAGCAGTACTTC
v_call: TRBV11-3; clone_size: few; d_call: .; j_call: TRBJ1-1; cdr3_aa: CASSSTTAVNTEAFF; cdr3_nt: TGTGCCAGCAGCTCCACGACAGCCGTGAACACTGAAGCTTTCTTT
v_call: TRBV5-1; clone_size: .; d_call: TRBD1; j_call: TRBJ2-3; cdr3_aa: CASSPEVGTGSGQGSTDTQYF; cdr3_nt: TGCGCCAGCAGCCCGGAGGTTGGAACTGGGAGCGGACAGGGGAGCACAGATACGCAGTATTTT
v_call: TRBV6-8; clone_size: few; d_call: .; j_call: TRBJ1-2; cdr3_aa: CASSYRDGGYGYTF; cdr3_nt: TGTGCCAGCAGTTATAGGGATGGGGGCTATGGCTACACCTTC
v_call: TRBV12-5; clone_size: .; d_call: TRBD1; j_call: TRBJ2-3; cdr3_aa: CASNTRTGSEDTQYF; cdr3_nt: TGTGCCAGCAACACAAGGACAGGGAGTGAAGATACGCAGTATTTT
v_call: TRBV11-3; clone_size: large; d_call: .; j_call: TRBJ1-1; cdr3_aa: CASSHIRVGTEAFF; cdr3_nt: TGTGCCAGCAGCCACATCAGGGTCGGCACTGAAGCTTTCTTT
v_call: TRBV11-3; clone_size: medium-sized; d_call: TRBD2; j_call: TRBJ2-1; cdr3_aa: CASSSRLAGSYNEQFF; cdr3_nt: TGTGCCAGCAGCTCCAGACTAGCGGGCTCCTACAATGAGCAGTTCTTC
v_call: TRBV11-3; clone_size: medium-sized; d_call: .; j_call: TRBJ1-1; cdr3_aa: CASSSSYGLNTEAFF; cdr3_nt: TGTGCCAGCAGCTCCTCTTATGGATTGAACACTGAAGCTTTCTTT
v_call: TRBV10-3; clone_size: few; d_call: .; j_call: TRBJ2-1; cdr3_aa: CAISESTGGYNEQFF; cdr3_nt: TGTGCCATCAGTGAGTCGACTGGGGGCTACAATGAGCAGTTCTTC
v_call: TRBV6-8; clone_size: medium-sized; d_call: .; j_call: TRBJ2-2; cdr3_aa: CASKDGTGELFF; cdr3_nt: TGTGCCAGCAAGGACGGCACCGGGGAGCTGTTTTTT
v_call: TRBV14; clone_size: .; d_call: .; j_call: TRBJ2-2; cdr3_aa: CASSQGTPNTGELFF; cdr3_nt: TGTGCCAGCAGCCAAGGGACACCAAACACCGGGGAGCTGTTTTTT
v_call: TRBV19; clone_size: .; d_call: .; j_call: TRBJ1-6; cdr3_aa: CASSSGDEASPLHF; cdr3_nt: TGTGCCAGTAGTAGCGGAGATGAGGCTTCACCCCTCCACTTT
v_call: TRBV19; clone_size: few; d_call: .; j_call: TRBJ1-1; cdr3_aa: CASRGNGANTEAFF; cdr3_nt: TGTGCCAGTAGAGGAAATGGGGCGAACACTGAAGCTTTCTTT
v_call: TRBV7-5; clone_size: few; d_call: .; j_call: TRBJ2-7; cdr3_aa: CASSSSGDRAAQYF; cdr3_nt: TGTGCCAGCAGCTCATCGGGTGACAGGGCTGCGCAGTACTTC
v_call: TRBV6-8; clone_size: few; d_call: TRBD2; j_call: TRBJ2-3; cdr3_aa: CASTPGGLAETDTQYF; cdr3_nt: TGTGCCAGCACCCCGGGAGGTCTAGCGGAGACAGATACGCAGTATTTT
v_call: TRBV15; clone_size: hyperexpanded; d_call: TRBD2; j_call: TRBJ2-5; cdr3_aa: CATSSDSGGLHETQYF; cdr3_nt: TGTGCCACCAGCAGTGACAGCGGGGGCTTGCACGAGACCCAGTACTTC
v_call: TRBV19; clone_size: .; d_call: TRBD2; j_call: TRBJ2-3; cdr3_aa: CASSFVRWTSGRRSDTQYF; cdr3_nt: TGTGCCAGTAGTTTTGTTCGATGGACTAGCGGGAGGAGGTCAGATACGCAGTATTTT
v_call: TRBV10-3; clone_size: .; d_call: TRBD1; j_call: TRBJ2-7; cdr3_aa: CAISESGRTGSDNEQYF; cdr3_nt: TGTGCCATCAGTGAGTCAGGCCGGACAGGGAGTGATAACGAGCAGTACTTC
v_call: TRBV19; clone_size: .; d_call: TRBD1; j_call: TRBJ1-5; cdr3_aa: CASRTTGANNQPQHF; cdr3_nt: TGTGCCAGTAGGACGACAGGGGCTAACAATCAGCCCCAGCATTTT
v_call: TRBV5-1; clone_size: .; d_call: TRBD1; j_call: TRBJ1-4; cdr3_aa: CASSPGQGKEKLFF; cdr3_nt: TGCGCCAGCAGCCCCGGACAGGGTAAAGAAAAACTGTTTTTT
v_call: TRBV14; clone_size: .; d_call: .; j_call: TRBJ2-1; cdr3_aa: CASSQAHHADNEQFF; cdr3_nt: TGTGCCAGCAGCCAGGCTCACCACGCAGACAATGAGCAGTTCTTC